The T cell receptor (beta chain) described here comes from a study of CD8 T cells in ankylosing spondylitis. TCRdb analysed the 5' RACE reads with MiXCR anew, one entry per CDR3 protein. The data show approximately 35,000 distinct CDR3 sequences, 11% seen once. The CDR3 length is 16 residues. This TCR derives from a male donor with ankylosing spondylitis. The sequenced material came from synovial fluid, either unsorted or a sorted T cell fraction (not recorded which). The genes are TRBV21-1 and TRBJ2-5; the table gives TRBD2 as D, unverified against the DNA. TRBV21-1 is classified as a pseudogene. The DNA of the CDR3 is TGTGCCAGCAGCAAAATCGGCGTTAGCGGGAGGCAGACCCAGTACTTC. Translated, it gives CASSKIGVSGRQTQYF.